This paragraph reports one T cell receptor beta chain. Looked up from germline, CDR1 is SGHRS and CDR2 is YFSETQ. This CDR3 is built from 16 residues. Trimming stripped 5 bases from V and 0 bases from J, with 14 bases between. The entry originates in a study of blood T cell repertoires in COVID-19. Study summary: The study drew acute and convalescent COVID-19 samples from the United States, Italy and Spain. Sources were T cells, B-cell-depleted T cells, or PBMCs; the material itself was cDNA or gDNA.

Original analysis: Reference gene primer amplification in the assay estimated nucleated cell counts. TCRdb keeps only in-frame clones here, not all; method: immunoSEQ multiplex PCR. Clone size and the V and J calls come from that table; the DNA yielded D and trimming. Altogether 200,000 to 300,000 clones are present, about 89% being singletons, with the ten largest covering approximately 9.8%. The V gene is TRBV5-1, the J gene TRBJ2-2; D may be TRBD2 (5 bases). This receptor was identified in a man aged 35-49 years who had recovered from COVID-19. Sequenced material: peripheral blood. Here the CDR3 reads CASSPGLSSNTGELFF. The DNA for the CDR3 is TGCGCCAGCAGTCCCGGACTCTCCTCGAACACCGGGGAGCTGTTTTTT.